The 21 T cell receptor beta chains reported below all come from one sample, sequenced in a study of OX40 agonist ivuxolimab in advanced cancers. Clones were read by immunoSEQ multiplex PCR, and TCRdb kept only the in-frame ones, dropping some. The data contain approximately 79,000 clones, around 86% of them singletons. Source: CD4+ or CD8+ T cells sorted from blood, taken in a trial of the OX40 agonist ivuxolimab. Receptor source: an adult with an advanced solid tumor such as melanoma, head and neck, liver or kidney cancer.

This rearrangement joins TRBV6-6 to TRBJ1-1, with D maybe TRBD1 (6 bases). V lost 7 bases to trimming and J lost 5 bases, with 8 bases between them. The germline V gene has CDR1 MNHNY and CDR2 SVGAGI (reference sequence). The CDR3 sequence is 11 residues long. CDR3 protein: CASTRGTEAFF. In DNA form, the CDR3 reads TGTGCCAGCACCAGGGGTACTGAAGCTTTCTTT.

The chain is built from TRBV10-2 and TRBJ1-5; D perhaps matches TRBD1 (5 bases). V shed 5 bases and J shed 0 bases, with 11 bases lying between them. CDR3 length: 15 amino acids. Germline V gene sequence: CDR1 WSHSY, CDR2 SAAADI. CDR3 in amino acids: CASSPERGSNQPQHF. In nucleotides, the CDR3 is TGCGCCAGCAGTCCGGAAAGGGGTAGCAATCAGCCCCAGCATTTT.

The rearrangement links TRBV7-9 to TRBJ2-7, with D maybe TRBD1 (6 bases). Germline lookup yields CDR1 SEHNR and CDR2 FQNEAQ (reference sequence). Trimming left V 4 bases short and J 2 bases short, with 12 bases between. This CDR3 is built from 14 residues. DNA for the CDR3: TGTGCCAGCAGCTCATACAGGGCCCCCTACGAGCAGTACTTC. Translation: CASSSYRAPYEQYF.

The chain uses TRBV14 and TRBJ1-1; D remains unclear. Germline CDR1 SGHDN, CDR2 FVKESK. V lost 2 bases and J 7 bases, leaving 11 bases between the germline ends. The CDR3 is 13 residues long. CDR3 in amino acids: CASSQRTQSEAFF. The CDR3, as DNA: TGTGCCAGCAGCCAAAGAACGCAAAGTGAAGCTTTCTTT.

This clone was seen only a few times. This chain links TRBV5-5 with TRBJ1-4; 7 bases are a match to TRBD1. Germline values: CDR1 SGHKS, CDR2 YYEKEE (reference sequence). V shed 6 bases and J 8 bases; nucleotides not matched to a gene: 13. The CDR3 loop spans 15 amino acids. For the CDR3, the DNA is TGTGCCAGCACCAAATCGACAGGGATTGGAGAAAAACTGTTTTTT. The encoded protein is CASTKSTGIGEKLFF. The full variable domain, its missing parts supplied by reference TRBV5-5 and TRBJ1-4, is DAGVTQSPTHLIKTRGQQVTLRCSPISGHKSVSWYQQVLGQGPQFIFQYYEKEERGRGNFPDRFSARQFPNYSSELNVNALLLGDSALYLCASTKSTGIGEKLFFGSGTQLSVL.

The V gene is TRBV6-6, the J gene TRBJ2-7, with 7 positions matching TRBD1. CDR1 is MNHNY and CDR2 is SVGAGI in the germline V gene (reference sequence). The CDR3 runs 14 residues. V dropped 2 bases and J dropped 6; count of bases not matched to a gene: 7. As DNA, the CDR3 is TGTGCCAGCAGTTACCGGGCAGGGGGAAGCGAGCAGTACTTC. Residues: CASSYRAGGSEQYF.

The V call is TRBV5-4, the J call TRBJ2-1; TRBD2 matches 11 bases. CDR1 is SGHNT and CDR2 is YYREEE in the germline V gene (reference sequence). With 3 bases clipped from V and 4 bases from J, the junction kept 3 bases outside the gene matches. This CDR3 region has 15 residues. The CDR3, as DNA: TGTGCCAGCAGCTCGGGACTAGCGGAGTACAATGAGCAGTTCTTC. Translated: CASSSGLAEYNEQFF. The complete variable domain, with remaining parts taken from reference TRBV5-4 and TRBJ2-1, reads ETGVTQSPTHLIKTRGQQVTLRCSSQSGHNTVSWYQQALGQGPQFIFQYYREEENGRGNFPPRFSGLQFPNYSSELNVNALELDDSALYLCASSSGLAEYNEQFFGPGTRLTVL.

V and J are TRBV4-1 and TRBJ2-3, with D uncertain. Germline lookup yields CDR1 MGHRA and CDR2 YSYEKL. CDR3 length: 11 amino acids. The germline V and J ends were trimmed by 5 bases and 2 bases, with 2 bases remaining between them. This CDR3 is CASSNTDTQYF. CDR3 nucleotides: TGCGCCAGCAGCAACACAGATACGCAGTATTTT.

The chain uses TRBV10-1 and TRBJ2-2; D remains unclear. There are 16 residues in the CDR3. Germline V gives CDR1 WNHNN, CDR2 SYGVQD (reference sequence). The V gene lost 0 bases and the J gene lost 7 bases, with 15 bases spanning the gap. The CDR3 is CASSESLRGWSGELFF. The CDR3 DNA reads TGCGCCAGCAGTGAGTCCCTCCGCGGTTGGAGCGGGGAGCTGTTTTTT.

The table lists this clone with a count of one. The rearrangement links TRBV5-1 to TRBJ2-1; 10 nucleotides agree with TRBD1. Germline V CDR1 and CDR2: SGHRS, YFSETQ. After removal of 0 bases from V and 8 bases from J, the junction contained 5 bases not matched to a gene. The CDR3 extends over 15 amino acids. CDR3 region: CASSLAGTGVDEQFF. CDR3 DNA: TGCGCCAGCAGCTTGGCTGGGACAGGGGTCGATGAGCAGTTCTTC.

This clone has just one count. V usage is TRBV7-2 and J usage is TRBJ2-1; 13 positions match TRBD2. CDR1 SGHTA and CDR2 FQGNSA come from the germline V gene. The CDR3 loop spans 16 amino acids. Unmatched junction bases numbered 4, after V lost 6 bases and J lost 2 bases. The CDR3 sequence is CASRTGTSGTYNEQFF. CDR3 nucleotide sequence: TGTGCCAGCAGGACCGGGACTAGCGGGACCTACAATGAGCAGTTCTTC.

The rearrangement joins TRBV18 to TRBJ1-5; a possible D gene is TRBD1 (5 bases). The V gene lost 6 bases and the J gene lost 6 bases, with 21 bases spanning the gap. The CDR3 length is 16 residues. CDR1 KGHSH and CDR2 LQKENI come from the germline V gene. Written as DNA, the CDR3 is TGTGCCAGCTCCCAAGGGAACGGGGGAAAAAGTCAGCCCCAGCATTTT. This translates into CASSQGNGGKSQPQHF.

The V gene is TRBV11-3, the J gene TRBJ1-1, with D tentatively TRBD1 (6 bases). This CDR3 contains 13 residues. Germline assignment: CDR1 SGHNT and CDR2 YENEEA. The germline V and J ends were trimmed by 1 base and 5 bases, with 8 bases remaining between them. The CDR3 DNA sequence: TGTGCCAGCAGCTTAGCAGGGGTGACTGAAGCTTTCTTT. This sequence encodes CASSLAGVTEAFF.

V gene TRBV5-5 combines with J gene TRBJ2-1; D is uncertain. This CDR3 spans 11 amino acids. The V end was cut by 1 base, the J end by 10 bases, with 6 bases between. Per germline, CDR1 SGHKS and CDR2 YYEKEE (reference sequence). CDR3 loop: CASSLLREQFF. The CDR3 nucleotides are TGTGCCAGCAGCTTGCTGCGAGAGCAGTTCTTC.

The chain links TRBV11-1 to TRBJ2-5; weak D call: TRBD2 (5 bases). The V and J ends lost 1 base and 5 bases respectively, with 14 bases between them. The CDR3 runs to 15 residues. Germline V gives CDR1 SGHAT, CDR2 FQDESV (reference sequence). The DNA for the CDR3 is TGTGCCAGCAGCTTAGATTATAAACCGGGGGAGACCCAGTACTTC. Its translation: CASSLDYKPGETQYF.

The chain is built from TRBV6-5 and TRBJ2-1, with unresolved D. V was pared by 1 base and J by 15 bases, with 16 bases between. The CDR3 consists of 13 residues. Germline V gives CDR1 MNHEY, CDR2 SVGAGI. The DNA for the CDR3 is TGTGCCAGCAGTTACTTCCCGTCGGCTTGGCTGTTCTTC. Its protein product is CASSYFPSAWLFF.

The CDR3 coding sequence is TGTGCCAGCTCACCGCCGGACAGGGGTGACGAGCAGTACTTC. Its translation: CASSPPDRGDEQYF. V is TRBV18 and J is TRBJ2-7, with 9 bases identical to TRBD1. CDR1 and CDR2 (germline): KGHSH, LQKENI. Trimming cost V 3 bases and J 5 bases; bases outside gene matches: 5. The CDR3 is 14 residues long. The full variable domain, completed using reference TRBV18 and TRBJ2-7, is NAGVMQNPRHLVRRRGQEARLRCSPMKGHSHVYWYRQLPEEGLKFMVYLQKENIIDESGMPKERFSAEFPKEGPSILRIQQVVRGDSAAYFCASSPPDRGDEQYFGPGTRLTVT.

The V and J genes are TRBV18 and TRBJ1-2; 7 nucleotides agree with TRBD1. V lost 3 bases to trimming and J lost 6 bases; unmatched junction nucleotides: 7. Germline CDR1 and CDR2: KGHSH and LQKENI. The CDR3 is 14 amino acids. CDR3 sequence reads: CASSPRRGQDGYTF. CDR3 nucleotides: TGTGCCAGCTCACCCAGAAGGGGGCAGGATGGCTACACCTTC.

The chain employs TRBV5-4 and TRBJ1-4, with TRBD1 as a possible D gene (6 bases). The CDR3 extends over 15 amino acids. Trimming stripped 7 bases from V and 3 bases from J, with 16 bases between. Germline CDR1 reads SGHNT; CDR2 reads YYREEE (reference sequence). The DNA of the CDR3 is TGTGCCAGCCGTAGGGGGGTCTCGTCTAATGAAAAACTGTTTTTT. Residues: CASRRGVSSNEKLFF. The full variable domain, with the rest looked up from reference TRBV5-4 and TRBJ1-4, is ETGVTQSPTHLIKTRGQQVTLRCSSQSGHNTVSWYQQALGQGPQFIFQYYREEENGRGNFPPRFSGLQFPNYSSELNVNALELDDSALYLCASRRGVSSNEKLFFGSGTQLSVL.

The chain couples TRBV7-9 to TRBJ1-4; TRBD1 matches at 8 bases. Trimming cost V 5 bases and J 0 bases; bases outside gene matches: 8. The CDR3 spans 17 residues. The germline V gene encodes CDR1 SEHNR and CDR2 FQNEAQ (reference sequence). The CDR3: CASSPQGGLTTNEKLFF. CDR3 bases: TGTGCCAGCAGCCCACAGGGGGGACTAACAACTAATGAAAAACTGTTTTTT.

V and J are TRBV4-1 and TRBJ1-1; no reliable D call. The CDR3 contains 13 residues. Trimming pared 1 base from V and 2 bases from J, leaving 5 bases between. CDR1 MGHRA and CDR2 YSYEKL come from the germline V gene. Here the CDR3 reads CASSQAPNTEAFF. In nucleotides, the CDR3 is TGCGCCAGCAGCCAAGCCCCAAACACTGAAGCTTTCTTT.